These 11 T cell receptor beta chains were sequenced from one sample in a study of pediatric ulcerative colitis. Method: immunoSEQ multiplex PCR; TCRdb's copy keeps in-frame clones and lacks some. The sample holds approximately 60,000 clones, roughly nine tenths seen once. Sequencing used blood. The receptors originated from a boy between 5 and 17 years old with severe ulcerative colitis.

This chain links TRBV6-1 with TRBJ1-5; the D gene is possibly TRBD1 (6 bases). Germline V gene sequence: CDR1 MNHNS, CDR2 SASEGT. Trimming pared 2 bases from V and 4 bases from J, leaving 12 bases between. The CDR3 is 15 residues long. CDR3 sequence: CASSETDRTNQPQHF. The DNA of the CDR3 is TGTGCCAGCAGTGAAACGGACAGAACGAATCAGCCCCAGCATTTT.

This clone showed up just a few times. The chain couples TRBV6-4 to TRBJ2-1; 11 bases agree with TRBD2. Per germline, CDR1 MRHNA and CDR2 SNTAGT. The junction had 7 bases not matched to a gene; V was cut back by 3 bases and J by 9 bases. CDR3 length: 15 residues. DNA of the CDR3: TGTGCCAGCAGTGAGAGTAGCGGGAGGGCCGGTGAGCAGTTCTTC. It encodes CASSESSGRAGEQFF.

The gene calls are TRBV29-1 and TRBJ1-1; D is uncertain. There are 14 residues in the CDR3. CDR1 and CDR2 (germline): SQVTM, ANQGSEA. V lost 0 bases and J 5 bases, leaving 13 bases between the germline ends. CDR3 amino acids: CSVEDPWEETEAFF. The CDR3 coding sequence is TGCAGCGTTGAAGATCCGTGGGAGGAGACTGAAGCTTTCTTT.

The genes are TRBV30 and TRBJ2-7; maybe TRBD2 (6 bases). The germline gives CDR1 GTSNPN, CDR2 SVGIG (reference sequence). The V end lost 0 bases, the J end lost 4 bases, and 16 bases lay between the germline ends. This CDR3 region has 15 residues. CDR3 sequence reads: CAWSVTRDLSYEQYF. The CDR3 bases are TGTGCCTGGAGTGTGACTAGGGACCTTTCTTACGAGCAGTACTTC.

The chain combines TRBV6-6 with TRBJ2-5; D possibly corresponds to TRBD1 (6 bases). The CDR3 totals 13 residues. In germline, CDR1 is MNHNY, CDR2 SVGAGI (reference sequence). Trimming shortened V by 7 bases and J by 4 bases, and 13 bases separated the two germline ends. As DNA, the CDR3 is TGTGCCAGCATCAAACAGGGAACAGAGACCCAGTACTTC. Encoded protein: CASIKQGTETQYF.

The chain links TRBV19 to TRBJ1-1, with TRBD1 as a possible D gene (5 bases). The CDR3 runs to 16 residues. Germline V CDR1 and CDR2: LNHDA, SQIVND (reference sequence). The V end lost 5 bases, the J end lost 1 base, and 17 bases lay between the germline ends. The CDR3 is CASSSRDGRGNTEAFF. The CDR3 bases are TGTGCCAGTAGTTCCCGGGACGGTCGAGGGAACACTGAAGCTTTCTTT.

This sequence joins TRBV12-1 and TRBJ2-7; the table calls TRBD2, which could not be checked here. TRBV12-1 is a pseudogene. This CDR3 comprises 19 residues. The CDR3 DNA reads TGTGCCAGCAGCCTATACCCGGGACTAGCGGGAGTAACGTCCAACGAGCAGTACTTC. It codes for CASSLYPGLAGVTSNEQYF.

This clone appeared once. V usage is TRBV7-2 and J usage is TRBJ2-1; D possibly corresponds to TRBD1 (6 bases). The CDR3 contains 17 residues. Germline V gives CDR1 SGHTA, CDR2 FQGNSA. The V gene lost 5 bases and the J gene lost 2 bases, with 19 bases spanning the gap. CDR3 nucleotides: TGTGCCAGCAGCCGAAGGTCAGGGACACCGACCTACAATGAGCAGTTCTTC. Amino acid sequence: CASSRRSGTPTYNEQFF.

The chain has TRBV9 and TRBJ2-3; no definite D call. Germline loops: CDR1 SGDLS, CDR2 YYNGEE. Trimming removed 0 bases at V and 0 bases at J, with 5 bases between. The CDR3 extends over 14 amino acids. The CDR3 DNA reads TGTGCCAGCAGCGTAGCGGTCAGCACAGATACGCAGTATTTT. Protein sequence: CASSVAVSTDTQYF.

V gene TRBV6-5 combines with J gene TRBJ1-1, with 7 positions matching TRBD1. The CDR3 is made up of 15 amino acids. The V gene end was trimmed by 7 bases and the J gene end by 5 bases; junction bases not matched to a gene: 13. Germline CDR1 is MNHEY and CDR2 is SVGAGI. CDR3 coding DNA: TGTGCCAGCAAAAGGCAGGGGGGTAAAGGAACTGAAGCTTTCTTT. Its translation: CASKRQGGKGTEAFF.

This sequence joins TRBV27 and TRBJ1-4; D perhaps matches TRBD1 (6 bases). The CDR3 covers 15 residues. Trimming removed 3 bases at V and 7 bases at J, with 15 bases between. Germline V gives CDR1 MNHEY, CDR2 SMNVEV (reference sequence). The DNA for the CDR3 is TGTGCCAGCAGTTTCCTTGGGGGGCGTATTGAAAAACTGTTTTTT. It translates to CASSFLGGRIEKLFF.